The present entry profiles one T cell receptor (beta chain) with its context. Its antigen is still unknown. This record comes from a study of CD8 T cells in ankylosing spondylitis. Points from the study as a whole: The study looked at matched synovial fluid samples from ankylosing spondylitis patients. Disease-linked clones were reported to be significantly enriched there. Prior literature has documented some motif variants in synovial fluid and blood from reactive arthritis.

Germline V gene lookup returns CDR1 SGHAT and CDR2 FQNNGV. V was shortened by 5 bases and J by 8 bases, with 19 bases between the two germline ends. CDR3 length equals 15 residues. Quantitative 5'-RACE with molecular barcodes was used to make the TCR beta libraries. TCRdb fed the 5' RACE reads into MiXCR, producing one record per CDR3 protein. The profile shows some 140,000 distinct CDR3 sequences, roughly 11% of them singletons. Specimen: blood, either unsorted or a sorted T cell fraction (not recorded which). This receptor was identified in a female donor with ankylosing spondylitis or in good health (not recorded which). The chain uses TRBV11-2 and TRBJ1-5, with D unclear. CDR3 sequence reads: CASSPHGRAAEPQHF. DNA of the CDR3: TGTGCCAGCAGCCCCCACGGTCGGGCCGCGGAGCCCCAGCATTTT. The entire variable domain, with the rest obtained from reference TRBV11-2 and TRBJ1-5, is as follows: EAGVAQSPRYKIIEKRQSVAFWCNPISGHATLYWYQQILGQGPKLLIQFQNNGVVDDSQLPKDRFSAERLKGVDSTLKIQPAKLEDSAVYLCASSPHGRAAEPQHFGDGTRLSIL.